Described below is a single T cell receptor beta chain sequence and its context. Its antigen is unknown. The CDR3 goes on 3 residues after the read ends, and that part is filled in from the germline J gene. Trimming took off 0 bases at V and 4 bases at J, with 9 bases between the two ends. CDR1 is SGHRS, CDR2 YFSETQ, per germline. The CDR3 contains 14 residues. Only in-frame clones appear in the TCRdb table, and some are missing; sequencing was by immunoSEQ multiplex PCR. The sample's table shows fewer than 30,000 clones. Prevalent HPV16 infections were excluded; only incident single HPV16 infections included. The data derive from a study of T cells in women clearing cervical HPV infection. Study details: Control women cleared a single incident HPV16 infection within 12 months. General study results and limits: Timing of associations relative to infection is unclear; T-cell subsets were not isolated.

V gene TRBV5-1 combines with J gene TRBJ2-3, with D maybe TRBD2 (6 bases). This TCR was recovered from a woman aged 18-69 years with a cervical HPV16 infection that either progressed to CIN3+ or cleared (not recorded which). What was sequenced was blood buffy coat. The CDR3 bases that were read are TGCGCCAGCAGCTTGGTTGCGGGATCAGATACG. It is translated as CASSLVAGSDT. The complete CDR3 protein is CASSLVAGSDTQYF. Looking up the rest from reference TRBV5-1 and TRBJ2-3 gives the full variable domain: KAGVTQTPRYLIKTRGQQVTLSCSPISGHRSVSWYQQTPGQGLQFLFEYFSETQRNKGNFPGRFSGRQFSNSRSEMNVSTLELGDSALYLCASSLVAGSDTQYFGPGTRLTVL.